Presented here are 30 T cell receptor beta chains from one specimen sequenced in a study of T cells in Graves' hyperthyroidism and ophthalmopathy. RNA transcripts served as the template for amplifying TCR beta CDR3 regions. TCR CDR3 regions were first amplified by RT-PCR with HTBI primers. MiXCR, run by TCRdb on the multiplex PCR reads, gives a single entry per CDR3 protein. The table lists 600,000 or so distinct CDR3 sequences, just over 45% of them singletons, with 8.2% in the top ten. The sample comprised peripheral blood or thyroid tissue (not recorded which). These receptors originate from a woman in her late teens or twenties with Graves' hyperthyroidism.

There are many counts of this clonotype. The chain uses TRBV10-3 and TRBJ2-5, with TRBD1 matching 8 bases. In germline, CDR1 is ENHRY, CDR2 SYGVKD. The CDR3 has 14 amino acids. Trimming cost V 0 bases and J 4 bases; bases outside gene matches: 1. CDR3 DNA: TGTGCCATCAGTGAGTCTGGGACAGGAGAGACCCAGTACTTC. This encodes CAISESGTGETQYF.

Note on this clonotype: Compared with germline, one end of the junction differs, possibly owing to a read error. The chain combines TRBV25-1 with TRBJ1-2; D not resolved. The germline V gene has CDR1 MGHDK and CDR2 SYGVNS. The CDR3 spans 13 residues. The CDR3 sequence: CASSLPATYGCTF. The CDR3 region has the DNA TGTGCCAGCAGCCTCCCCGCCACCTATGGCTGCACCTTC.

The rearrangement joins TRBV14 to TRBJ2-5, with D hard to call. The CDR3 length is 16 residues. Germline V gene lookup returns CDR1 SGHDN and CDR2 FVKESK. V was clipped by 4 bases and J by 2 bases, with 17 bases between them. The CDR3 sequence: CASSLWTDGFQETQYF. The CDR3 DNA sequence: TGTGCCAGCAGCCTCTGGACGGATGGATTTCAAGAGACCCAGTACTTC.

The chain employs TRBV20-1 and TRBJ2-5, with D tentatively TRBD2 (6 bases). V lost 6 bases to trimming and J lost 5 bases, with 13 bases between them. The CDR3 has 12 amino acids. Germline V gene sequence: CDR1 DFQATT, CDR2 SNEGSKA (reference sequence). CDR3 residues: CSAAAGPETQYF. The DNA for the CDR3 is TGCAGTGCCGCGGCGGGGCCCGAGACCCAGTACTTC.

Many counts were recorded for this clonotype. The chain uses TRBV10-3 and TRBJ2-7; D is unclear. CDR1 is ENHRY and CDR2 is SYGVKD in the germline V gene. The CDR3 runs to 15 residues. Trimming removed 8 bases from V and 2 bases from J, with 19 bases in between. CDR3 in amino acids: CAIRTVGGEAYEQYF. The CDR3 DNA sequence: TGTGCCATCCGGACCGTTGGTGGAGAAGCCTACGAGCAGTACTTC.

This clonotype was seen ten or more times. This chain connects TRBV15 to TRBJ1-4; 7 nucleotides align to TRBD1. From germline, CDR1 is LNHNV and CDR2 YYDKDF (reference sequence). The CDR3 runs to 15 residues. The V and J ends lost 0 bases and 8 bases, in that order; junction bases with no gene match: 6. The CDR3 loop reads CATSRDSAGGEKLFF. In nucleotides, the CDR3 is TGTGCCACCAGCAGAGATTCGGCAGGGGGAGAAAAACTGTTTTTT.

This clonotype was observed at least ten times. V and J are TRBV10-3 and TRBJ1-2; 7 nucleotides agree with TRBD1. Germline CDR1 and CDR2: ENHRY and SYGVKD. CDR3 length: 14 amino acids. V shed 7 bases and J 4 bases; nucleotides not matched to a gene: 9. The CDR3 reads CAITDRVAGYGYTF. The CDR3 DNA is TGTGCCATCACCGACAGGGTGGCCGGCTATGGCTACACCTTC.

This clonotype was seen a single time. This may stem from a read error, because a much larger clone lies one nucleotide away. The chain links TRBV24-1 to TRBJ1-1; maybe TRBD1 (5 bases). Germline V lookup: CDR1 KGHDR, CDR2 SFDVKD. The CDR3 is 13 residues long. The CDR3 DNA sequence: TGTGCCACCAGTGAGAAGGGGAACGCTGAAGCTTTCTTT. It codes for CATSEKGNAEAFF.

This clonotype came up a few times. The J gene is TRBJ2-5, the V gene TRBV19, with D maybe TRBD1 (6 bases). CDR1 LNHDA and CDR2 SQIVND come from the germline V gene (reference sequence). The CDR3 is made up of 13 amino acids. Trimming removed 5 bases from V and 5 bases from J, with 12 bases in between. DNA for the CDR3: TGTGCCAGTAGTCCCACGAGGGGGGAGACCCAGTACTTC. Translation: CASSPTRGETQYF.

This clonotype was picked up many times. V and J are TRBV2 and TRBJ2-2; TRBD1 agrees at 7 bases. The CDR3 covers 14 residues. Germline V CDR1 and CDR2: SNHLY, FYNNEI. Trimming removed 8 bases from V and 0 bases from J; junction bases left unmatched: 3. DNA for the CDR3: TGTGCCAGCGCCGGGACAGCGAACACCGGGGAGCTGTTTTTT. It encodes CASAGTANTGELFF.

The V gene is TRBV5-4, the J gene TRBJ2-7; 7 bases are shared with TRBD1. With 4 bases clipped from V and 2 bases from J, the junction kept 3 bases outside the gene matches. The CDR3 extends over 13 amino acids. Germline lookup yields CDR1 SGHNT and CDR2 YYREEE (reference sequence). The CDR3 loop is CASSTTGTYEQYF. CDR3 nucleotide sequence: TGTGCCAGCAGCACGACAGGGACCTACGAGCAGTACTTC.

The sample holds one count of this clonotype. The rearrangement links TRBV25-1 to TRBJ1-1; D unresolved. In germline, CDR1 is MGHDK, CDR2 SYGVNS. This CDR3 comprises 12 residues. Trimming removed 8 bases at V and 4 bases at J, with 11 bases between. The CDR3, as DNA: TGTGCCAGCTGTCCGGGTCGCACTGAAGCTTTCTTT. It encodes CASCPGRTEAFF.

The J gene is TRBJ2-7, the V gene TRBV25-1, with D unclear. The CDR3 is made up of 14 amino acids. The germline V and J ends were trimmed by 5 bases and 1 base, with 12 bases remaining between them. Germline V lookup: CDR1 MGHDK, CDR2 SYGVNS. CDR3 amino acids: CASSRKLGSYEQYF. The CDR3 DNA sequence: TGTGCCAGCAGTCGGAAGTTGGGTTCCTACGAGCAGTACTTC.

The rearrangement joins TRBV7-2 to TRBJ1-5, with a possible D match to TRBD1 (5 bases). With 5 bases removed from V and 14 bases from J, the gap between germline ends came to 13 bases. The CDR3 has 11 amino acids. Germline loops: CDR1 SGHTA, CDR2 FQGNSA. The CDR3 coding sequence is TGTGCCAGCAGCCGGGGACGCAATGAGCATTTT. Translating it yields CASSRGRNEHF.

The chain recombines TRBV24-1 with TRBJ2-7; D perhaps matches TRBD1 (5 bases). Germline V lookup: CDR1 KGHDR, CDR2 SFDVKD. V lost 6 bases and J lost 3, with 17 bases in between. The CDR3 extends over 15 amino acids. CDR3 loop: CATSPQGAYLYEQYF. The CDR3 nucleotides are TGTGCCACCAGTCCCCAGGGTGCATACCTCTACGAGCAGTACTTC.

The rearrangement joins TRBV20-1 to TRBJ1-2, with D possibly TRBD1 on 6 matching bases. Germline V gene sequence: CDR1 DFQATT, CDR2 SNEGSKA (reference sequence). The CDR3 runs 14 residues. The V end was cut by 1 base, the J end by 0 bases, with 9 bases between. CDR3 residues: CSARGDTTNYGYTF. The CDR3 region has the DNA TGCAGTGCTAGAGGGGACACCACTAACTATGGCTACACCTTC.

The V gene is TRBV20-1, the J gene TRBJ1-5; D is possibly TRBD1 (5 bases). V was cut by 6 bases and J by 2 bases, with 14 bases left in between. Looked up from germline, CDR1 is DFQATT and CDR2 is SNEGSKA (reference sequence). The CDR3 consists of 14 residues. CDR3 sequence: CSAIRGWGNQPQHF. Here the CDR3 DNA reads TGCAGTGCCATAAGGGGTTGGGGCAATCAGCCCCAGCATTTT.

This clonotype was recorded a few times. The CDR3 bases are TGTGCCAGCAGTCTCTCCGCCAGGGGTACCGGGGAGCTGTTTTTT. Translated: CASSLSARGTGELFF. The chain combines TRBV12-3 or TRBV12-4 with TRBJ2-2; D is perhaps TRBD1 (6 bases). The V and J ends lost 5 bases and 5 bases respectively, with 15 bases between them. This CDR3 region has 15 residues.

The CDR3 DNA reads TGCAGTGCTAGAACCTGGGACGCCGGGGAGCTGTTTTTT. Amino acids: CSARTWDAGELFF. The chain uses TRBV20-1 and TRBJ2-2, with D perhaps assigned TRBD1 or TRBD2 (5 bases each). The CDR3 is made up of 13 amino acids. Trimming took 2 bases from V and 6 from J, leaving 10 bases between them. Per germline, CDR1 DFQATT and CDR2 SNEGSKA (reference sequence).

V gene TRBV4-2 combines with J gene TRBJ2-2, with 7 nucleotides matching TRBD2. Losses at the gene ends were 4 bases for V and 5 bases for J; bases not matched to a gene: 10. This CDR3 region has 16 residues. Germline loops: CDR1 LGHNA, CDR2 YNFKEQ. The CDR3 loop reads CASSPRGREATGELFF. CDR3 nucleotide sequence: TGTGCCAGCAGCCCCAGAGGTCGGGAGGCTACCGGGGAGCTGTTTTTT.

This clonotype was observed at least ten times. J is TRBJ1-2 and V is TRBV2; possible D gene TRBD1, 6 bases. V lost 6 bases, J lost 4 bases, and 12 bases lay in between. Germline V gene lookup returns CDR1 SNHLY and CDR2 FYNNEI. The CDR3 is 13 amino acids. CDR3 amino acids: CASSFTGFYGYTF. The CDR3 DNA is TGTGCCAGCAGCTTCACAGGGTTCTATGGCTACACCTTC.

This clonotype was detected only a few times. The chain combines TRBV5-1 with TRBJ1-6; no definite D call. V was clipped by 4 bases and J by 0 bases, with 5 bases between them. Germline V gene data show CDR1 as SGHRS and CDR2 as YFSETQ. CDR3 length: 14 amino acids. Written as DNA, the CDR3 is TGCGCCAGCAGCACCGGCTCCTATAATTCACCCCTCCACTTT. It encodes CASSTGSYNSPLHF.

A single count supports this clonotype. The rearrangement links TRBV7-9 to TRBJ1-2; D is unclear. Germline values: CDR1 SEHNR, CDR2 FQNEAQ (reference sequence). Trimming took 3 bases from V and 8 from J, leaving 13 bases between them. The CDR3 consists of 13 residues. CDR3 protein: CASSFSAGLGYTF. The CDR3, as DNA: TGTGCCAGCAGCTTTTCGGCCGGCCTAGGCTACACCTTC.

This clonotype was recorded many times. This rearrangement joins TRBV2 to TRBJ1-5, with 8 bases identical to TRBD1. The CDR3 spans 15 residues. The germline V gene encodes CDR1 SNHLY and CDR2 FYNNEI. Losses at the gene ends were 6 bases for V and 1 base for J; bases not matched to a gene: 5. The CDR3 region is CASRPDRASNQPQHF. CDR3 DNA sequence: TGTGCCAGCAGACCGGACAGGGCAAGCAATCAGCCCCAGCATTTT.

This clonotype was recorded many times. One end of the junction fails to match germline, which may point to a read error. V gene TRBV7-2 combines with J gene TRBJ2-5; 10 positions match TRBD2. CDR3 length equals 13 residues. Per the germline V gene, CDR1 is SGHTA and CDR2 is FQGNSA. The CDR3 DNA follows: TGTGCCAGCAGCTTCACGGGACTAGCGCCACCGAACTTC. Amino acid sequence: CASSFTGLAPPNF.

This clonotype was picked up a small number of times. The chain couples TRBV9 to TRBJ2-7, with 8 bases fitting TRBD1. Germline lookup yields CDR1 SGDLS and CDR2 YYNGEE. Trimming cost V 0 bases and J 6 bases; bases outside gene matches: 8. The CDR3 covers 15 residues. The CDR3 region is CASSVGGAGGGEQYF. DNA for the CDR3: TGTGCCAGCAGCGTAGGAGGGGCAGGGGGCGGCGAGCAGTACTTC.

Worth noting for this clonotype: As the CDR3 is not closed by the conserved phenylalanine or tryptophan, this likely results from a read error. The chain employs TRBV12-3 or TRBV12-4 and TRBJ2-7, with a tentative D call TRBD1 (6 bases). V was shortened by 2 bases and J by 4 bases, with 9 bases between the two germline ends. The CDR3 is made up of 13 amino acids. The DNA for the CDR3 is TGTGCCAGCAGTTTATTGGACAGTTACGAGCAGTACCTC. Translation: CASSLLDSYEQYL.

V gene TRBV7-9 combines with J gene TRBJ2-5; possibly TRBD1 for D (6 bases). V shed 5 bases and J shed 6 bases, with 19 bases lying between them. CDR1 and CDR2 from the germline V gene are SEHNR and FQNEAQ (reference sequence). CDR3 length: 15 residues. This CDR3 reads CASSQGILGEKTQYF. The CDR3 DNA is TGTGCCAGCAGCCAGGGGATTTTGGGGGAAAAGACCCAGTACTTC.

Many counts were recorded for this clonotype. The rearrangement uses TRBV7-6 and TRBJ1-1; D might be TRBD1 (6 bases). V lost 6 bases and J lost 4, with 12 bases in between. Germline values: CDR1 SGHVS, CDR2 FNYEAQ. This CDR3 contains 13 residues. The CDR3 here is CASSTTRGTEAFF. The DNA for the CDR3 is TGTGCCAGCAGTACTACCAGGGGCACTGAAGCTTTCTTT.

This chain links TRBV15 with TRBJ1-1, with 8 bases aligning to TRBD1. The CDR3 runs to 14 residues. The J segment lost 8 bases and the V segment lost 0 bases, leaving 5 bases of the junction unmatched. The germline gives CDR1 LNHNV, CDR2 YYDKDF (reference sequence). This CDR3 reads CATSREGRGPEAFF. The CDR3 DNA is TGTGCCACCAGCAGAGAAGGCAGGGGGCCAGAAGCTTTCTTT.